The following is a T cell receptor beta chain sequence with its context. Its cognate antigen is unknown. The record originates from a study of CD4 T cells in relation to SARS-CoV-2 and coronaviruses. Study summary: The HLA restriction of the shared crossreactive spike epitopes was mapped.

The CDR3 contains 11 residues. Germline V gene sequence: CDR1 SGHRS, CDR2 YFSETQ. The ends were cut back, 2 bases at V and 5 bases at J, with 2 bases in the middle. General observations from the study: Monoreactive clones expanded significantly more to SARS-CoV-2 than crossreactive clones did. In roughly 61% of donors, memory CD4+ clonotypes crossrecognized SARS-CoV-2 and at least one common cold coronavirus spike.

Assay used: immunoSEQ multiplex PCR; TCRdb lists only in-frame clones, some missing. The table has roughly 38,000 clones, approximately 80% seen once. The receptor comes from an adult with COVID-19. This chain uses TRBV5-1 with TRBJ2-1; D is unresolved. Sequencing used naive CD4+ T cells from PBMCs, cultured in vitro. Specified subset: naive CD4+ T cells isolated by negative enrichment. Here the CDR3 reads CASSLNNEQFF. CDR3 in DNA: TGCGCCAGCAGCTTAAACAATGAGCAGTTCTTC.